This T cell receptor beta chain is from a study of T cells in narcolepsy. Profiling relied on immunoSEQ multiplex PCR, and the TCRdb table lists in-frame clones only, not all of them. The table lists around 32,000 clones, 80% to 85% of them singletons, with around 2.5% in the top ten. Germline V gives CDR1 LNHDA, CDR2 SQIVND (reference sequence). V lost 5 bases and J lost 0; bases outside the gene matches: 3. CDR3 length: 14 amino acids. Sample: CD45RA- memory CD4+ T cells from PBMCs. This clonotype was obtained from a human donor with narcolepsy. The chain combines TRBV19 with TRBJ1-2, with 7 bases lining up with TRBD1. The DNA for the CDR3 is TGTGCCAGTAGTGTGGGACAGTCTAACTATGGCTACACCTTC. This codes for CASSVGQSNYGYTF.